This is a list of T cell receptor beta chains from one sample in a study of blood T cell repertoires in COVID-19. Here immunoSEQ multiplex PCR was the method, and the copy in TCRdb shows in-frame clones only, minus some. The table has 310,000 or so clones, 87% seen once. The specimen sequenced was PBMCs or T cells enriched from blood (not recorded which). These receptor sequences come from a woman in her 30s who had recovered from COVID-19. The CDR3 runs from the conserved cysteine through the conserved F or W. A D gene is named only where the DNA matches it firmly. Only some rows state a clone size, as once, few, many or a class for expanded clones.

clone_size: .; d_call: TRBD2; j_call: TRBJ2-3; v_call: TRBV7-2; cdr3_aa: CASSLWVAGGMGNTQYF; cdr3_nt: TGTGCCAGCAGCTTATGGGTGGCCGGGGGGATGGGTAATACGCAGTATTTT
clone_size: .; d_call: TRBD1; j_call: TRBJ1-2; v_call: TRBV3-1/TRBV3-2; cdr3_aa: CASSPRQGNPSYGYTF; cdr3_nt: TGTGCCAGCAGCCCCCGACAGGGGAACCCCAGCTATGGCTACACCTTC
clone_size: .; d_call: .; j_call: TRBJ1-4; v_call: TRBV12-5; cdr3_aa: CASGLGRGGNEKLFF; cdr3_nt: TGTGCTAGTGGTCTAGGACGGGGAGGTAATGAAAAACTGTTTTTT
clone_size: .; d_call: .; j_call: TRBJ2-3; v_call: TRBV7-2; cdr3_aa: CASSEVLRGGTQYF; cdr3_nt: TGTGCCAGCAGCGAAGTGTTAAGGGGAGGTACGCAGTATTTT
clone_size: .; d_call: .; j_call: TRBJ1-1; v_call: TRBV5-6; cdr3_aa: CASSLYLGGLGAFF; cdr3_nt: TGTGCCAGCAGCTTGTATTTGGGGGGATTGGGCGCTTTCTTT
clone_size: .; d_call: .; j_call: TRBJ1-2; v_call: TRBV6-5; cdr3_aa: CASSPGDFRHYGYTF; cdr3_nt: TGTGCCAGCAGTCCGGGGGACTTCCGACACTATGGCTACACCTTC
clone_size: .; d_call: .; j_call: TRBJ2-7; v_call: TRBV5-4; cdr3_aa: CASSLRGIHEQYF; cdr3_nt: TGTGCCAGCAGCTTGCGGGGGATCCACGAGCAGTACTTC
clone_size: .; d_call: .; j_call: TRBJ2-1; v_call: TRBV7-2; cdr3_aa: CASSPRNEQFF; cdr3_nt: TGTGCCAGCAGCCCCCGCAATGAGCAGTTCTTC
clone_size: .; d_call: TRBD1; j_call: TRBJ2-3; v_call: TRBV6-1; cdr3_aa: CASSETPGQKSDTQYF; cdr3_nt: TGTGCCAGCAGTGAAACTCCGGGACAGAAGTCAGATACGCAGTATTTT
clone_size: .; d_call: TRBD1; j_call: TRBJ2-1; v_call: TRBV30; cdr3_aa: CAWSPGGYEQFF; cdr3_nt: TGTGCCTGGAGTCCAGGGGGTTATGAGCAGTTCTTC
clone_size: .; d_call: .; j_call: TRBJ2-5; v_call: TRBV5-1; cdr3_aa: CASKAYEETQYF; cdr3_nt: TGCGCCAGCAAAGCTTATGAAGAGACCCAGTACTTC
clone_size: .; d_call: .; j_call: TRBJ1-1; v_call: TRBV19; cdr3_aa: CASRSRPGDVDEAFF; cdr3_nt: TGTGCCAGTAGATCCCGCCCAGGGGACGTCGACGAAGCTTTCTTT
clone_size: once; d_call: TRBD1; j_call: TRBJ1-4; v_call: TRBV9; cdr3_aa: CASSVGGGGLEKLFF; cdr3_nt: TGTGCCAGCAGCGTAGGAGGAGGGGGCCTTGAAAAACTGTTTTTT
clone_size: .; d_call: .; j_call: TRBJ1-2; v_call: TRBV19; cdr3_aa: CASRTGSGVGYGYTF; cdr3_nt: TGTGCCAGTAGGACGGGGTCAGGCGTTGGCTATGGCTACACCTTC
clone_size: .; d_call: .; j_call: TRBJ2-5; v_call: TRBV6-4; cdr3_aa: CASSVWAGETQYF; cdr3_nt: TGTGCCAGCAGTGTTTGGGCGGGAGAGACCCAGTACTTC
clone_size: .; d_call: TRBD1; j_call: TRBJ1-6; v_call: TRBV5-1; cdr3_aa: CASSATSPGQGTASPLHF; cdr3_nt: TGCGCCAGCAGCGCGACATCACCGGGACAGGGAACGGCTTCACCCCTCCACTTT
clone_size: .; d_call: TRBD2; j_call: TRBJ2-7; v_call: TRBV24-1; cdr3_aa: CATSDPAGFLRGSKHSEWQYF; cdr3_nt: TGTGCCACCAGTGACCCCGCCGGTTTTTTGCGGGGGTCGAAACATTCTGAGTGGCAGTACTTC
clone_size: .; d_call: TRBD1; j_call: TRBJ1-5; v_call: TRBV19; cdr3_aa: CASSLHSNRGQPQHF; cdr3_nt: TGTGCCAGTAGTCTACACAGCAACAGGGGACAGCCCCAGCATTTT
clone_size: .; d_call: .; j_call: TRBJ1-2; v_call: TRBV7-9; cdr3_aa: CASSLGGVDGYTF; cdr3_nt: TGTGCCAGCAGCTTAGGGGGGGTTGATGGCTACACCTTC
clone_size: few; d_call: .; j_call: TRBJ2-6; v_call: TRBV9; cdr3_aa: CASSAYSGANVLTF; cdr3_nt: TGTGCCAGCAGCGCCTATTCTGGGGCCAACGTCCTGACTTTC
clone_size: .; d_call: TRBD1; j_call: TRBJ1-2; v_call: TRBV13; cdr3_aa: CASSPTGQGTTYGYTF; cdr3_nt: TGTGCCAGCAGCCCGACTGGACAGGGAACTACCTATGGCTACACCTTC
clone_size: .; d_call: .; j_call: TRBJ2-7; v_call: TRBV5-1; cdr3_aa: CASRAGTADYEQYF; cdr3_nt: TGCGCCAGCAGGGCCGGGACTGCTGACTACGAGCAGTACTTC
clone_size: .; d_call: TRBD1; j_call: TRBJ1-3; v_call: TRBV5-5; cdr3_aa: CASSLANRGSSSSGNTIYF; cdr3_nt: TGTGCCAGCAGCTTGGCTAACAGGGGATCGTCGAGCTCTGGAAACACCATATATTTT
clone_size: .; d_call: TRBD1; j_call: TRBJ1-2; v_call: TRBV7-9; cdr3_aa: CASSLALGTGLRGYTF; cdr3_nt: TGTGCCAGCAGCTTAGCTCTCGGGACAGGGCTTCGGGGCTACACCTTC
clone_size: .; d_call: .; j_call: TRBJ1-6; v_call: TRBV6-1; cdr3_aa: CASRENPPGNLNTYNSPLHF; cdr3_nt: TGTGCCAGCAGAGAAAACCCCCCAGGCAACCTAAATACCTATAATTCACCCCTCCACTTT
clone_size: .; d_call: .; j_call: TRBJ1-2; v_call: TRBV7-6; cdr3_aa: CASSLVSTQDRMGYTF; cdr3_nt: TGTGCCAGCAGCTTAGTCTCTACCCAGGACAGAATGGGCTACACCTTC
clone_size: .; d_call: .; j_call: TRBJ2-1; v_call: TRBV5-1; cdr3_aa: CASSLDYEQFF; cdr3_nt: TGCGCCAGCAGCTTGGACTATGAGCAGTTCTTC
clone_size: .; d_call: .; j_call: TRBJ2-7; v_call: TRBV7-2; cdr3_aa: CASSLGQAPGEQYF; cdr3_nt: TGTGCCAGCAGCTTAGGGCAGGCCCCGGGAGAGCAGTACTTC
clone_size: .; d_call: TRBD1; j_call: TRBJ2-7; v_call: TRBV6-5; cdr3_aa: CASSKTTGGWHEQYF; cdr3_nt: TGTGCCAGCAGTAAAACCACAGGGGGCTGGCACGAGCAGTACTTC
clone_size: .; d_call: TRBD2; j_call: TRBJ2-1; v_call: TRBV24-1; cdr3_aa: CATSGGSGGLGNEQFF; cdr3_nt: TGTGCCACCAGTGGGGGTAGCGGGGGTCTCGGGAATGAGCAGTTCTTC
clone_size: few; d_call: TRBD1; j_call: TRBJ1-2; v_call: TRBV27; cdr3_aa: CASSQLTGGAIFRYGYTF; cdr3_nt: TGTGCCAGCAGCCAACTAACAGGGGGCGCCATCTTTCGGTATGGCTACACCTTC
clone_size: .; d_call: .; j_call: TRBJ2-7; v_call: TRBV19; cdr3_aa: CASSPRSTPSYEQYF; cdr3_nt: TGTGCCAGTAGTCCCAGGTCGACACCAAGCTACGAGCAGTACTTC
clone_size: .; d_call: .; j_call: TRBJ1-1; v_call: TRBV12-5; cdr3_aa: CASALNTEAFF; cdr3_nt: TGTGCTAGTGCCTTAAACACTGAAGCTTTCTTT
clone_size: .; d_call: .; j_call: TRBJ1-4; v_call: TRBV9; cdr3_aa: CASTGDSAGEKLFF; cdr3_nt: TGTGCCAGCACCGGGGACTCGGCAGGTGAAAAACTGTTTTTT
clone_size: .; d_call: .; j_call: TRBJ2-2; v_call: TRBV5-1; cdr3_aa: CASSSAYGASNTGELFF; cdr3_nt: TGCGCCAGCAGCTCGGCTTATGGGGCCTCGAACACCGGGGAGCTGTTTTTT
clone_size: .; d_call: TRBD1; j_call: TRBJ1-1; v_call: TRBV6-6; cdr3_aa: CASLSGQVNTEAFF; cdr3_nt: TGTGCCAGCCTTTCGGGACAGGTGAACACTGAAGCTTTCTTT
clone_size: once; d_call: .; j_call: TRBJ2-2; v_call: TRBV9; cdr3_aa: CASSPGGRGLGAGELFF; cdr3_nt: TGTGCCAGCAGCCCCGGGGGGCGGGGCCTGGGGGCCGGGGAGCTGTTTTTT
clone_size: once; d_call: TRBD1; j_call: TRBJ1-1; v_call: TRBV7-8; cdr3_aa: CASSSGQGGPNTEAFF; cdr3_nt: TGTGCCAGCAGCTCCGGACAGGGCGGACCGAACACTGAAGCTTTCTTT
clone_size: .; d_call: TRBD2; j_call: TRBJ2-2; v_call: TRBV6-2/TRBV6-3; cdr3_aa: CASSRLAGDTGELFF; cdr3_nt: TGTGCCAGCAGCCGCCTAGCGGGGGACACCGGGGAGCTGTTTTTT
clone_size: once; d_call: .; j_call: TRBJ1-6; v_call: TRBV5-1; cdr3_aa: CASSFEPGAGNNSPLHF; cdr3_nt: TGCGCCAGCAGCTTTGAGCCCGGAGCGGGGAATAATTCACCCCTCCACTTT
clone_size: .; d_call: TRBD1; j_call: TRBJ2-1; v_call: TRBV30; cdr3_aa: CAWTRDSSNGEQFF; cdr3_nt: TGTGCCTGGACCCGGGACAGCAGCAATGGTGAGCAGTTCTTC
clone_size: .; d_call: .; j_call: TRBJ2-7; v_call: TRBV19; cdr3_aa: CASSISGRPLEQYF; cdr3_nt: TGTGCCAGTAGTATCTCAGGCAGACCCCTGGAGCAGTACTTC
clone_size: .; d_call: .; j_call: TRBJ1-1; v_call: TRBV7-9; cdr3_aa: CASSRTENTEAFF; cdr3_nt: TGTGCCAGCAGTAGGACAGAGAACACTGAAGCTTTCTTT
clone_size: .; d_call: .; j_call: TRBJ1-2; v_call: TRBV15; cdr3_aa: CATSRGQANYGYTF; cdr3_nt: TGTGCCACCAGCAGAGGACAGGCTAACTATGGCTACACCTTC
clone_size: .; d_call: .; j_call: TRBJ1-3; v_call: TRBV10-3; cdr3_aa: CAIMPNSGNTIYF; cdr3_nt: TGTGCCATCATGCCTAACTCTGGAAACACCATATATTTT
clone_size: .; d_call: .; j_call: TRBJ2-5; v_call: TRBV15; cdr3_aa: CATSRDWLALQETQYF; cdr3_nt: TGTGCCACCAGCAGAGATTGGCTAGCGCTACAAGAGACCCAGTACTTC
clone_size: .; d_call: TRBD1; j_call: TRBJ2-3; v_call: TRBV5-1; cdr3_aa: CASSGGTGVADTQYF; cdr3_nt: TGCGCCAGCAGCGGTGGGACAGGGGTTGCAGATACGCAGTATTTT
clone_size: .; d_call: TRBD1; j_call: TRBJ1-3; v_call: TRBV2; cdr3_aa: CASSARDRGQFNTIYF; cdr3_nt: TGTGCCAGCAGTGCCCGGGACAGGGGGCAGTTTAACACCATATATTTT
clone_size: .; d_call: .; j_call: TRBJ1-3; v_call: TRBV6-5; cdr3_aa: CASRAQGNGNTIYF; cdr3_nt: TGTGCCAGCAGAGCGCAGGGTAATGGAAACACCATATATTTT
clone_size: .; d_call: .; j_call: TRBJ2-7; v_call: TRBV6-5; cdr3_aa: CASSGQYYEQYF; cdr3_nt: TGTGCCAGCAGCGGACAGTACTACGAGCAGTACTTC
clone_size: .; d_call: .; j_call: TRBJ1-1; v_call: TRBV4-1; cdr3_aa: CASSQDDRRAFF; cdr3_nt: TGCGCCAGCAGCCAAGATGACAGGAGGGCTTTCTTT
clone_size: .; d_call: .; j_call: TRBJ1-1; v_call: TRBV6-1; cdr3_aa: CASSEASTEAFF; cdr3_nt: TGTGCCAGCAGTGAAGCCAGCACTGAAGCTTTCTTT
clone_size: once; d_call: .; j_call: TRBJ1-1; v_call: TRBV29-1; cdr3_aa: CSVEEVGLTEAFF; cdr3_nt: TGCAGCGTTGAAGAGGTGGGGCTCACTGAAGCTTTCTTT
clone_size: once; d_call: TRBD1; j_call: TRBJ1-5; v_call: TRBV5-1; cdr3_aa: CASSLEGGAEAQHF; cdr3_nt: TGCGCCAGCAGCTTGGAAGGGGGCGCGGAAGCCCAGCATTTT
clone_size: .; d_call: TRBD2; j_call: TRBJ2-1; v_call: TRBV9; cdr3_aa: CASSVRSGGAVAYNEQFF; cdr3_nt: TGTGCCAGCAGCGTACGTAGCGGGGGGGCAGTCGCCTACAATGAGCAGTTCTTC
clone_size: .; d_call: .; j_call: TRBJ1-5; v_call: TRBV5-8; cdr3_aa: CASSQNQPQHF; cdr3_nt: TGTGCCAGCAGCCAAAATCAGCCCCAGCATTTT
clone_size: .; d_call: TRBD1; j_call: TRBJ1-1; v_call: TRBV29-1; cdr3_aa: CSVETGADTEAFF; cdr3_nt: TGCAGCGTTGAAACAGGGGCTGACACTGAAGCTTTCTTT
clone_size: .; d_call: TRBD2; j_call: TRBJ2-1; v_call: TRBV5-1; cdr3_aa: CASSTGLAGGKNEQFF; cdr3_nt: TGCGCCAGCAGCACGGGACTAGCGGGGGGGAAGAATGAGCAGTTCTTC
clone_size: .; d_call: TRBD1; j_call: TRBJ1-2; v_call: TRBV5-4; cdr3_aa: CASSSLLTGDGYTF; cdr3_nt: TGTGCCAGCAGCTCCCTACTGACAGGGGATGGCTACACCTTC